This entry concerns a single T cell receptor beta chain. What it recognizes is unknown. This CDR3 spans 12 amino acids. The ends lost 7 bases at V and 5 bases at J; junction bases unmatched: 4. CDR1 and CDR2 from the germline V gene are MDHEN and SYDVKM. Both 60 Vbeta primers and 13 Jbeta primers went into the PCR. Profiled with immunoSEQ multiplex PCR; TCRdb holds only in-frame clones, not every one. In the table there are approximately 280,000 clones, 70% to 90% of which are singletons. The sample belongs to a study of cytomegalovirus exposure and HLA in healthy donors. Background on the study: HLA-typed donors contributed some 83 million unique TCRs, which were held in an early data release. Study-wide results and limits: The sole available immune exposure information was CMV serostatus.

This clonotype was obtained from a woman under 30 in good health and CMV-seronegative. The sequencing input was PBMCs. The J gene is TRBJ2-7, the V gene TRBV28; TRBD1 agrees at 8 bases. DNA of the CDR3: TGTGCCAGCAAAGAGACAGGGGACGAGCAGTACTTC. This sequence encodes CASKETGDEQYF.